The next 6 T cell receptor beta chains were all read from a single sample in a study of blood T cell repertoires in COVID-19. Using immunoSEQ multiplex PCR, the repertoire was profiled, and TCRdb retains in-frame clones only, with some absent. Among 310,000 or so clones listed, around 82% were seen once. The sample comprised peripheral blood. The receptors come from a woman aged 45-65 years with acute or convalescent COVID-19.

This chain joins TRBV7-2 and TRBJ1-5; D is perhaps TRBD1 (6 bases). With 1 base removed from V and 4 bases from J, the gap between germline ends came to 8 bases. The CDR3 extends over 14 amino acids. Germline lookup yields CDR1 SGHTA and CDR2 FQGNSA. The CDR3 coding sequence is TGTGCCAGCAGCTTAGGCCAGGGGAATCAGCCCCAGCATTTT. It translates to CASSLGQGNQPQHF.

This clone was detected once. This chain links TRBV24-1 with TRBJ1-2, with unresolved D. Germline CDR1 KGHDR, CDR2 SFDVKD. CDR3 length equals 12 residues. Trimming cost V 5 bases and J 8 bases, with 11 bases left between them. CDR3 protein: CATSAPALGYTF. CDR3 DNA: TGTGCCACCAGTGCTCCCGCTCTAGGCTACACCTTC.

The gene calls are TRBV5-1 and TRBJ1-6; maybe TRBD1 (6 bases). Trimming took off 1 base at V and 10 bases at J, with 18 bases between the two ends. CDR3 length: 16 residues. Germline lookup yields CDR1 SGHRS and CDR2 YFSETQ. The CDR3 region has the DNA TGCGCCAGCAGCTTGAAGGGGATTGGCAGGGGCTCACCCCTCCACTTT. The encoded protein is CASSLKGIGRGSPLHF.

The chain couples TRBV5-4 to TRBJ2-1; TRBD1 aligns across 7 bases. Per the germline V gene, CDR1 is SGHNT and CDR2 is YYREEE (reference sequence). V lost 6 bases and J lost 7; bases outside the gene matches: 13. This CDR3 is built from 15 residues. CDR3 in amino acids: CASTARSQGVNEQFF. The DNA of the CDR3 is TGTGCCAGCACCGCCCGGAGCCAGGGGGTTAATGAGCAGTTCTTC. Together with reference TRBV5-4 and TRBJ2-1, the CDR3 gives the full variable domain: ETGVTQSPTHLIKTRGQQVTLRCSSQSGHNTVSWYQQALGQGPQFIFQYYREEENGRGNFPPRFSGLQFPNYSSELNVNALELDDSALYLCASTARSQGVNEQFFGPGTRLTVL.

The chain recombines TRBV7-6 with TRBJ2-7; 12 nucleotides line up with TRBD2. The CDR3 length is 15 residues. Germline lookup yields CDR1 SGHVS and CDR2 FNYEAQ. V shed 5 bases, J shed 3 bases, and the junction held 5 bases outside the gene matches. The CDR3: CASSPGTSGLYEQYF. The CDR3 region has the DNA TGTGCCAGCAGCCCCGGGACTAGCGGGCTCTACGAGCAGTACTTC.

The gene calls are TRBV24-1 and TRBJ2-1; tentatively, D is TRBD1 (5 bases). V lost 2 bases, J lost 7 bases, and 20 bases lay in between. CDR3 length: 17 residues. The germline CDR1 and CDR2 sequences are KGHDR and SFDVKD. The CDR3 bases are TGTGCCACCAGTGATTCAGTAAAAGGAGCCCAGGGAAATGAGCAGTTCTTC. It yields the protein CATSDSVKGAQGNEQFF.